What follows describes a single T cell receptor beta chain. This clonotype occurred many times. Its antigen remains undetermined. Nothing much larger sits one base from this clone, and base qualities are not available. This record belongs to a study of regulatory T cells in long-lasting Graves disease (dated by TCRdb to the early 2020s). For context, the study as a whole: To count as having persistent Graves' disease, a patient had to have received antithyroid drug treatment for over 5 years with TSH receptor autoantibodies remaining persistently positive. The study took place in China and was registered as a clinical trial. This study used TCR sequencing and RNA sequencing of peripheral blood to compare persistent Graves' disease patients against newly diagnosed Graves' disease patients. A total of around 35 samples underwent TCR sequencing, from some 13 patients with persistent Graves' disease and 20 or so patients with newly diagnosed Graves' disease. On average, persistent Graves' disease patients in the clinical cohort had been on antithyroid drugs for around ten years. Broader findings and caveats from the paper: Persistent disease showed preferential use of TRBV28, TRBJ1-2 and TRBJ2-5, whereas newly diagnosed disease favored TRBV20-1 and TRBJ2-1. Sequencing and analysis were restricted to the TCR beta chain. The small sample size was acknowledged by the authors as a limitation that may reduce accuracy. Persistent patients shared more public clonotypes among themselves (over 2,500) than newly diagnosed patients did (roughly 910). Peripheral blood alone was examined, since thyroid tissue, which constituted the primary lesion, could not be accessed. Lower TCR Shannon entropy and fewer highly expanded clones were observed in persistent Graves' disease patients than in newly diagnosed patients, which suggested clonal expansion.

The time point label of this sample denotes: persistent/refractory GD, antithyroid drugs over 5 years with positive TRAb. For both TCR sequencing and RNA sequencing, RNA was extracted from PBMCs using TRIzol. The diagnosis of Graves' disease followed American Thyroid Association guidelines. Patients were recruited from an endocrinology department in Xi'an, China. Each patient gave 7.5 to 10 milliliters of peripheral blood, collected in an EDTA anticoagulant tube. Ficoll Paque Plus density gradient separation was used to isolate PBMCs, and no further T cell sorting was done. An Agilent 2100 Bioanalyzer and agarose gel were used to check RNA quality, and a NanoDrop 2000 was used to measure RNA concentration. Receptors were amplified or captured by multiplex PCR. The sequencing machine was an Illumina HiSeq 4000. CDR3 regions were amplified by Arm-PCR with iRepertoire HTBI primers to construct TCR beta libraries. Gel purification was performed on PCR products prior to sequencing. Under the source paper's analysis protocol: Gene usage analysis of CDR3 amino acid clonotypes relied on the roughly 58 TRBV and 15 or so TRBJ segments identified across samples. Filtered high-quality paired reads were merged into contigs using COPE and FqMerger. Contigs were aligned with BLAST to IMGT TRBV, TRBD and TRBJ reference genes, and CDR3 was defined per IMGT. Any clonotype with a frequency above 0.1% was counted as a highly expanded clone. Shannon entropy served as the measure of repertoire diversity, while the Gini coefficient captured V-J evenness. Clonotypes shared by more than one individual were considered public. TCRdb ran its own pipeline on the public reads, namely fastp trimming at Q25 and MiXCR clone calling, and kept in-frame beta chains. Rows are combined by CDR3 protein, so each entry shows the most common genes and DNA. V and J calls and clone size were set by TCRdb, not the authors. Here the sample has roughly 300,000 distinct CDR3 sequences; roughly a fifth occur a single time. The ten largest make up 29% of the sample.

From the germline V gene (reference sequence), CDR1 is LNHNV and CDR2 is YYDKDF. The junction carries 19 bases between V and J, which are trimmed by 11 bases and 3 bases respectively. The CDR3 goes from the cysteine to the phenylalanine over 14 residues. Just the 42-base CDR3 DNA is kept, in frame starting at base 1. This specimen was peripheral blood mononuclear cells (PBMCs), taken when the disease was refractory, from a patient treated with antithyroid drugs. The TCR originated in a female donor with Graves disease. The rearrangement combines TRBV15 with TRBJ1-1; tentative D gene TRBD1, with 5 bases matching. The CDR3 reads CAANFGGSYTEAFF. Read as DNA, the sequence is TGTGCCGCGAACTTTGGGGGATCGTACACTGAAGCTTTCTTT.